One sample yielded the 25 T cell receptor beta chains listed below, sequenced in a study of radiation and T cells in renal cell carcinoma. Measured with immunoSEQ multiplex PCR; TCRdb has only the in-frame clones, and not every one. The sample yields around 94,000 clones, approximately 80% seen once. Documented time point: blood 4 weeks post-SBRT, at nephrectomy. Treatment indicated: 15 Gy SBRT to primary tumor, nephrectomy 4 weeks later. This specimen consisted of blood, obtained from a patient whose treatment included radiotherapy and nephrectomy. The receptors here all came from a man aged 45-65 years with renal cell carcinoma.

The V gene is TRBV4-1, the J gene TRBJ1-3; possibly TRBD1 for D (5 bases). V was trimmed by 4 bases and J by 2 bases, leaving 12 bases between them. CDR3 length: 15 residues. Looked up from germline, CDR1 is MGHRA and CDR2 is YSYEKL. The CDR3 here is CASSPRELAGNTIYF. CDR3 bases: TGCGCCAGCAGCCCCAGGGAACTCGCTGGAAACACCATATATTTT.

The chain is built from TRBV10-3 and TRBJ2-2; the match to TRBD1 covers 9 bases. The CDR3 has 13 residues. Trimming cost V 10 bases and J 3 bases; bases outside gene matches: 3. From germline, CDR1 is ENHRY and CDR2 SYGVKD. As DNA, the CDR3 is TGTGCCACCAGGACAGGGGACACCGGGGAGCTGTTTTTT. Translated, it gives CATRTGDTGELFF.

This chain uses TRBV2 with TRBJ1-5, with D perhaps TRBD1 (5 bases). This CDR3 has 14 residues. The V end lost 4 bases, the J end lost 4 bases, and 11 bases lay between the germline ends. The germline V gene encodes CDR1 SNHLY and CDR2 FYNNEI. Here the CDR3 DNA reads TGTGCCAGCAGTGGAGGGTGGGGGAATCAGCCCCAGCATTTT. It yields the protein CASSGGWGNQPQHF.

V gene TRBV10-3 combines with J gene TRBJ2-1; D is perhaps TRBD1 or TRBD2 (5 bases each). V lost 2 bases and J lost 5, with 7 bases in between. The CDR3 totals 13 residues. Germline CDR1 is ENHRY and CDR2 is SYGVKD. CDR3 in amino acids: CAISERGDNEQFF. CDR3 DNA sequence: TGTGCCATCAGTGAGCGAGGGGACAATGAGCAGTTCTTC.

This clone was seen only a few times. V gene TRBV9 combines with J gene TRBJ2-7; maybe TRBD2 (6 bases). CDR1 and CDR2 (germline): SGDLS, YYNGEE. This CDR3 region has 13 residues. The V and J ends lost 3 bases and 4 bases respectively, with 11 bases between them. CDR3 coding DNA: TGTGCCAGCAGCGGCGGGACGGGTTACGAGCAGTACTTC. It codes for CASSGGTGYEQYF.

This rearrangement joins TRBV2 to TRBJ1-2; TRBD1 matches 7 bases. Germline trimming cut 6 bases from V and 5 bases from J; bases unmatched to any gene: 6. CDR1 is SNHLY, CDR2 FYNNEI, per germline. There are 13 residues in the CDR3. In DNA, the CDR3 is TGTGCCAGCAGCGGACAGGATCTATATGGCTACACCTTC. Protein: CASSGQDLYGYTF.

The CDR3 coding sequence is TGCAGCCCGCGCAGGGACATGAACACTGAAGCTTTCTTT. Amino acids: CSPRRDMNTEAFF. The rearrangement uses TRBV29-1 and TRBJ1-1; a weak D match, TRBD1 (6 bases). This CDR3 region has 13 residues. CDR1 SQVTM and CDR2 ANQGSEA come from the germline V gene. V dropped 8 bases and J dropped 0 bases, with 13 bases sitting between them. The full variable domain, completed using reference TRBV29-1 and TRBJ1-1, is SAVISQKPSRDICQRGTSLTIQCQVDSQVTMMFWYRQQPGQSLTLIATANQGSEATYESGFVIDKFPISRPNLTFSTLTVSNMSPEDSSIYLCSPRRDMNTEAFFGQGTRLTVV.

The rearrangement uses TRBV2 and TRBJ2-5; tentative D call: TRBD2 (6 bases). Trimming removed 4 bases at V and 3 bases at J, with 15 bases between. The CDR3 has 15 residues. CDR1 is SNHLY and CDR2 is FYNNEI in the germline V gene. The CDR3 coding sequence is TGTGCCAGCAGTGTGGCTGCGGGAATCGAAGAGACCCAGTACTTC. Translating gives CASSVAAGIEETQYF.

Points on this clone: The germline gene is not matched at one end of the junction; a read error may be the cause. The J gene is TRBJ1-2, the V gene TRBV30; D is ambiguous. CDR3 length: 13 residues. Per the germline V gene, CDR1 is GTSNPN and CDR2 is SVGIG (reference sequence). CDR3 sequence (DNA): TGTGCCCGGAGACTCATACGTAACTATGGCTACACCTTC. This gives the protein CARRLIRNYGYTF.

In this sample, this clone turned up once. A read error may account for a junction end that differs from germline. V and J are TRBV7-7 and TRBJ2-2; 12 positions match TRBD2. CDR3 length equals 15 residues. Germline loops: CDR1 SSHAT, CDR2 FNYEAQ (reference sequence). The CDR3 DNA reads as TGTGCTAGCAGCTTGCTAGCGGGGGGGACCGGGGAGCTGTTTTTT. This encodes CASSLLAGGTGELFF.

The J gene is TRBJ1-4, the V gene TRBV4-3; maybe TRBD1 (5 bases). The CDR3 totals 17 residues. Trimming took off 1 base at V and 2 bases at J, with 14 bases between the two ends. CDR1 is LGHNA, CDR2 YSLEER, per germline. The CDR3 region is CASSQGPLGGTNEKLFF. CDR3 coding DNA: TGCGCCAGCAGCCAAGGTCCACTCGGGGGGACTAATGAAAAACTGTTTTTT.

This sequence joins TRBV28 and TRBJ2-1; TRBD1 agrees at 8 bases. CDR1 is MDHEN, CDR2 SYDVKM, per germline. V shed 10 bases, J shed 9 bases, and the junction held 8 bases outside the gene matches. This CDR3 is built from 12 residues. The CDR3 coding sequence is TGTGCCACCAAGGACAGGGATGTTGAGCAGTTCTTC. It encodes CATKDRDVEQFF.

The chain is built from TRBV19 and TRBJ2-1, with D unclear. CDR1 is LNHDA and CDR2 is SQIVND in the germline V gene (reference sequence). The CDR3 length is 16 residues. Trimming pared 2 bases from V and 3 bases from J, leaving 14 bases between. The CDR3 DNA reads TGTGCCAGTAGTATAAACGCCGCGGCAGTCTACAATGAGCAGTTCTTC. It specifies CASSINAAAVYNEQFF.

This sequence joins TRBV30 and TRBJ2-1; 8 bases match TRBD2. CDR3 length: 15 residues. With 6 bases clipped from V and 0 bases from J, the junction kept 7 bases outside the gene matches. CDR1 and CDR2 from the germline V gene are GTSNPN and SVGIG (reference sequence). CDR3 in amino acids: CACIAGWGSYNEQFF. The CDR3 DNA is TGTGCCTGTATAGCGGGGTGGGGCTCCTACAATGAGCAGTTCTTC.

In the case of this clone: Distinct nucleotide sequences in the sample also encode this CDR3. J is TRBJ1-2 and V is TRBV10-3; D remains unclear. The CDR3 consists of 12 residues. Between the trimmed V and J ends, which lost 0 bases and 4 bases, there was a span of 3 bases. CDR1 ENHRY and CDR2 SYGVKD come from the germline V gene. The CDR3 loop is CAISESGYGYTF. CDR3 bases: TGTGCCATCAGTGAGTCAGGCTATGGCTACACCTTC.

This chain connects TRBV29-1 to TRBJ2-5; TRBD1 matches at 8 bases. The DNA end favors TRBJ2-7, so the J call may be wrong. The CDR3 is 13 amino acids. Germline V gene sequence: CDR1 SQVTM, CDR2 ANQGSEA. CDR3 DNA: TGCAGCGTTGTGACAGGGGACACCTACGAGCAGTACTTC. Translation gives CSVVTGDTYEQYF.

The chain has TRBV30 and TRBJ2-5; D is possibly TRBD2 (6 bases). The CDR3 spans 13 residues. Deletions cut 0 bases from V and 9 bases from J, with 14 bases between. Germline assignment: CDR1 GTSNPN and CDR2 SVGIG (reference sequence). This chain's CDR3 is CAWSVGGEEAQYF. In DNA form, the CDR3 reads TGTGCCTGGAGTGTAGGCGGGGAGGAGGCCCAGTACTTC.

The chain is built from TRBV27 and TRBJ2-3; maybe TRBD2 (6 bases). V lost 4 bases and J 2 bases, leaving 16 bases between the germline ends. Germline V gene data show CDR1 as MNHEY and CDR2 as SMNVEV (reference sequence). The CDR3 has 16 amino acids. The CDR3, as DNA: TGTGCCAGCAGTTCCGGACTATTCTCGGCCACAGATACGCAGTATTTT. Translation: CASSSGLFSATDTQYF.

This clone was counted once. J is TRBJ1-6 and V is TRBV9, with 10 positions matching TRBD1. Germline V gene lookup returns CDR1 SGDLS and CDR2 YYNGEE. The CDR3 length is 18 residues. V lost 3 bases and J lost 8; bases outside the gene matches: 14. The CDR3 bases are TGTGCCAGCAGCGCCGGGACAGGGGATCCGGGCCGGGATTCACCCCTCCACTTT. Amino acids: CASSAGTGDPGRDSPLHF.

V usage is TRBV7-3 and J usage is TRBJ1-5; D possibly corresponds to TRBD1 (6 bases). Looked up from germline, CDR1 is SGHTA and CDR2 is FQGTGA. The V and J ends lost 6 bases and 4 bases respectively, with 16 bases between them. The CDR3 contains 15 residues. This CDR3 reads CASSPTGTTNQPQHF. As DNA, the CDR3 is TGTGCCAGCAGTCCTACCGGGACAACAAATCAGCCCCAGCATTTT.

This clone came up once. The chain has TRBV18 and TRBJ1-1, with a weak D call TRBD1 (5 bases). The CDR3 runs 16 residues. With 1 base removed from V and 3 bases from J, the gap between germline ends came to 15 bases. Per the germline V gene, CDR1 is KGHSH and CDR2 is LQKENI. CDR3 in amino acids: CASSPLVLGGDTEAFF. CDR3 in DNA: TGTGCCAGCTCACCACTTGTCCTGGGAGGGGACACTGAAGCTTTCTTT.

This chain connects TRBV5-8 to TRBJ2-3; D might be TRBD2 (5 bases). The CDR3 has 13 residues. Germline-derived CDR1 and CDR2 are SGHTS and YDEGEE. The V end lost 6 bases, the J end lost 4 bases, and 12 bases lay between the germline ends. The CDR3 region is CASILLGADTQYF. CDR3 nucleotides: TGTGCCAGCATCCTATTGGGAGCAGATACGCAGTATTTT.

This CDR3 reads CAWGGQGRGYTF. The CDR3 bases are TGTGCCTGGGGGGGACAGGGTCGGGGCTACACCTTC. The chain recombines TRBV30 with TRBJ1-2; 9 bases fit TRBD1. This CDR3 spans 12 amino acids. Germline V gene lookup returns CDR1 GTSNPN and CDR2 SVGIG (reference sequence). With V trimmed by 5 bases and J by 8 bases, 6 bases remained unmatched.

The chain employs TRBV28 and TRBJ1-5; 9 positions agree with TRBD1. J was trimmed by 7 bases and V by 3 bases; bases with no gene match: 10. In germline, CDR1 is MDHEN, CDR2 SYDVKM. The CDR3 contains 16 residues. The CDR3 is CASSFEGDRGVQPQHF. CDR3 bases: TGTGCCAGCAGTTTCGAGGGAGACAGGGGGGTCCAGCCCCAGCATTTT.

The chain is built from TRBV2 and TRBJ2-2, with 11 bases fitting TRBD2. Germline-derived CDR1 and CDR2 are SNHLY and FYNNEI. CDR3 length equals 15 residues. With V trimmed by 6 bases and J by 4 bases, 4 bases remained unmatched. The CDR3 protein is CASSRLAGRTGELFF. CDR3 nucleotides: TGTGCCAGCAGCCGACTAGCGGGACGCACCGGGGAGCTGTTTTTT.